This T cell receptor beta chain is drawn from a study of T cells in Graves' hyperthyroidism and ophthalmopathy. From RNA transcripts, TCR beta CDR3 regions were amplified. The HTBI primer set drove a first-round RT-PCR of the TCR CDR3. TCRdb ran MiXCR on the multiplex PCR reads and lists one entry per CDR3 protein. The sample records 370,000 or so distinct CDR3 sequences, approximately 12% being singletons. The CDR3 is 14 amino acids. After removal of 5 bases from V and 5 bases from J, the junction contained 7 bases not matched to a gene. The germline V gene encodes CDR1 SNHLY and CDR2 FYNNEI. Ten or more counts support this clonotype.

The sequence derives from a man aged 30 to 45 with Graves' hyperthyroidism that later progressed to Graves' ophthalmopathy. The sequenced sample was blood. This chain joins TRBV2 and TRBJ2-5; 8 nucleotides match TRBD2. CDR3 nucleotides: TGTGCCAGCAGTCCGGGACTAGGAATGGAGACCCAGTACTTC. Protein sequence: CASSPGLGMETQYF.